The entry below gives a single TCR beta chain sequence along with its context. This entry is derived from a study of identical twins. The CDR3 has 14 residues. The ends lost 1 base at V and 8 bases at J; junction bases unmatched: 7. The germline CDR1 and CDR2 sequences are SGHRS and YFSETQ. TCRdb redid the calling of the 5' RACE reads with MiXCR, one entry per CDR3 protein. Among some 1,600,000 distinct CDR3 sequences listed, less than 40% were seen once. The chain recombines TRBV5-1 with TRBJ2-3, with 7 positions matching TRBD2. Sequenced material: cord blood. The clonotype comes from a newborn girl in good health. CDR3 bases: TGCGCCAGCAGCTTGCCGGCTTCGGGGGGTACGCAGTATTTT. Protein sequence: CASSLPASGGTQYF.